The entry below gives a single T cell receptor (beta chain) sequence along with its context. These data belong to a study of blood T cell repertoires in COVID-19. Germline CDR1 MDHEN, CDR2 SYDVKM. The CDR3 totals 13 residues. Trimming cost V 7 bases and J 5 bases, with 14 bases left between them. Sequencing used immunoSEQ multiplex PCR; TCRdb keeps in-frame clones, though not all of them. There are some 150,000 clones in the sample; more than 80% occur only once, and around 4.5% lies in the top ten. The clonotype comes from a man aged 50 to 59 who had recovered from COVID-19. This chain uses TRBV28 with TRBJ2-5; a possible D gene is TRBD2 (6 bases). The sample taken for sequencing was PBMCs or T cells enriched from blood (not recorded which). As DNA, the CDR3 is TGTGCCAGCACCTCGGGAGTGGGGGAGACCCAGTACTTC. As protein: CASTSGVGETQYF.